The 15 T cell receptor beta chains given below trace back to one sample, sequenced in a study of radiation and T cells in renal cell carcinoma. Profiled with immunoSEQ multiplex PCR; TCRdb holds only in-frame clones, not every one. The profile shows 40,000 to 50,000 clones, approximately 83% of them singletons. Time point: baseline pretreatment blood. Treatment of the sample: 15 Gy SBRT to primary tumor, nephrectomy 4 weeks later. The sequencing here drew on blood, taken from a patient whose treatment included radiotherapy and nephrectomy. The receptors stem from a woman in her 70s with renal cell carcinoma.

About this clone: At one of its ends the junction is not consistent with the germline gene, which may arise from a read error. The rearrangement joins TRBV18 to TRBJ2-7; no definite D call. Germline lookup yields CDR1 KGHSH and CDR2 LQKENI. The CDR3 is made up of 12 amino acids. For the CDR3, the DNA is TGTGCCAGCTCCCCACAGACATACGAGCAGTACTTC. The encoded protein is CASSPQTYEQYF.

The chain employs TRBV6-1 and TRBJ2-3; 13 nucleotides match TRBD2. The germline gives CDR1 MNHNS, CDR2 SASEGT. With 2 bases clipped from V and 6 bases from J, the junction kept 11 bases outside the gene matches. This CDR3 is built from 18 residues. CDR3 DNA: TGTGCCAGCAGTGAAATTGGACTAGCGGGGGTAGTAGGGGATACGCAGTATTTT. It encodes CASSEIGLAGVVGDTQYF.

V and J are TRBV9 and TRBJ2-4, with D maybe TRBD2 (6 bases). CDR3 length equals 16 residues. The germline gives CDR1 SGDLS, CDR2 YYNGEE. The germline V and J ends were trimmed by 0 bases and 5 bases, with 15 bases remaining between them. CDR3 DNA sequence: TGTGCCAGCAGCGTAGCTTCGGGCGGGATCCAAAACATTCAGTACTTC. This sequence encodes CASSVASGGIQNIQYF.

The chain couples TRBV7-8 to TRBJ2-1, with D unresolved. This CDR3 is built from 12 residues. Germline V gives CDR1 SGHVS, CDR2 FQNEAQ. The V and J ends lost 2 bases and 10 bases respectively, with 9 bases between them. CDR3 bases: TGTGCCAGCAGCTTAAGCACCCAAGAGCAGTTCTTC. This translates into CASSLSTQEQFF.

In this sample, this clone turned up once. The chain recombines TRBV11-2 with TRBJ2-5; TRBD1 agrees at 11 bases. This CDR3 is built from 15 residues. CDR1 and CDR2 from the germline V gene are SGHAT and FQNNGV. Trimming at V came to 1 base and at J to 7 bases, leaving 5 bases not matched to a gene. The DNA for the CDR3 is TGTGCCAGCAGCTTAGGGGGACAGGGGGTTCTGACCCAGTACTTC. This sequence encodes CASSLGGQGVLTQYF.

The table lists this clone with a few counts. The chain links TRBV7-9 to TRBJ2-2; D perhaps matches TRBD1 (6 bases). Germline CDR1 is SEHNR and CDR2 is FQNEAQ (reference sequence). V was cut by 4 bases and J by 0 bases, with 15 bases left in between. This CDR3 has 17 residues. The CDR3 sequence is CASSSPIEGANTGELFF. For the CDR3, the DNA is TGTGCCAGCAGCTCCCCTATCGAGGGGGCGAACACCGGGGAGCTGTTTTTT.

The chain links TRBV19 to TRBJ1-2, with TRBD1 as a possible D gene (6 bases). CDR3 length: 15 amino acids. CDR1 is LNHDA and CDR2 is SQIVND in the germline V gene (reference sequence). Deletions cut 0 bases from V and 4 bases from J, with 12 bases between. CDR3 sequence (DNA): TGTGCCAGTAGTATAGATCGAACAGGGAGCTATGGCTACACCTTC. Its protein is CASSIDRTGSYGYTF.

This sequence joins TRBV6-1 and TRBJ1-1; unclear D gene. Germline loops: CDR1 MNHNS, CDR2 SASEGT. V lost 7 bases and J lost 2, with 17 bases in between. CDR3 length: 15 residues. The CDR3 DNA follows: TGTGCCAGCAAGCCTAGTCTGATTACCAACACTGAAGCTTTCTTT. This encodes CASKPSLITNTEAFF.

The chain combines TRBV4-1 with TRBJ2-5; 8 nucleotides agree with TRBD1. This CDR3 comprises 15 residues. The germline V gene has CDR1 MGHRA and CDR2 YSYEKL. V was clipped by 2 bases and J by 7 bases; unmatched bases: 9. In nucleotides, the CDR3 is TGCGCCAGCAGCCAACTTGACAGGGGCCGGTGGACCCAGTACTTC. Translation: CASSQLDRGRWTQYF.

The rearrangement links TRBV30 to TRBJ2-6; D possibly matches TRBD1 or TRBD2 (6 bases each). Germline V gene lookup returns CDR1 GTSNPN and CDR2 SVGIG (reference sequence). Trimming shortened V by 4 bases and J by 4 bases, and 11 bases separated the two germline ends. The CDR3 is 14 residues long. The CDR3: CAWMSGAGANVLTF. The DNA of the CDR3 is TGTGCCTGGATGTCGGGGGCCGGGGCCAACGTCCTGACTTTC. The full variable domain, completed using reference TRBV30 and TRBJ2-6, is SQTIHQWPATLVQPVGSPLSLECTVEGTSNPNLYWYRQAAGRGLQLLFYSVGIGQISSEVPQNLSASRPQDRQFILSSKKLLLSDSGFYLCAWMSGAGANVLTFGAGSRLTVL.

V is TRBV5-1 and J is TRBJ2-7; either TRBD1 or TRBD2 may supply D (6 bases each). CDR1 is SGHRS and CDR2 is YFSETQ in the germline V gene. V lost 4 bases and J lost 0, with 20 bases in between. The CDR3 consists of 17 residues. CDR3 in amino acids: CASSLVWGAESSYEQYF. CDR3 nucleotides: TGCGCCAGCAGCCTCGTTTGGGGGGCGGAGAGCTCCTACGAGCAGTACTTC.

The V and J genes are TRBV9 and TRBJ1-1; 8 bases are shared with TRBD1. In germline, CDR1 is SGDLS, CDR2 YYNGEE. The CDR3 is made up of 14 amino acids. V was clipped by 2 bases and J by 10 bases; unmatched bases: 10. DNA for the CDR3: TGTGCCAGCAGCGTGGGCCCCTTCGACAGGGGAGCTTTCTTT. Its translation: CASSVGPFDRGAFF. Looking up the rest from reference TRBV9 and TRBJ1-1 gives the full variable domain: DSGVTQTPKHLITATGQRVTLRCSPRSGDLSVYWYQQSLDQGLQFLIQYYNGEERAKGNILERFSAQQFPDLHSELNLSSLELGDSALYFCASSVGPFDRGAFFGQGTRLTVV.

CDR3: CASSITGATNEKLFF. For the CDR3, the DNA is TGTGCCAGCAGCATAACAGGGGCAACTAATGAAAAACTGTTTTTT. The chain links TRBV21-1 to TRBJ1-4; the table's D call of TRBD1 was not tested on the DNA. TRBV21-1 is a pseudogene. The CDR3 loop spans 15 amino acids.

The chain joins TRBV2 to TRBJ1-4; 8 positions match TRBD1. This CDR3 has 15 residues. V dropped 6 bases and J dropped 8; count of bases not matched to a gene: 11. Germline V gene data show CDR1 as SNHLY and CDR2 as FYNNEI. The CDR3 here is CASSQDGTGGEKLFF. As DNA, the CDR3 is TGTGCCAGCAGCCAAGACGGGACAGGAGGGGAAAAACTGTTTTTT.

V gene TRBV19 combines with J gene TRBJ2-3, with TRBD2 as a possible D gene (6 bases). The CDR3 totals 13 residues. V gave up 5 bases and J gave up 6 bases, with 12 bases separating them. Germline CDR1 is LNHDA and CDR2 is SQIVND (reference sequence). DNA of the CDR3: TGTGCCAGTAGTTACCGGGGGAGTGATACGCAGTATTTT. Protein product: CASSYRGSDTQYF.